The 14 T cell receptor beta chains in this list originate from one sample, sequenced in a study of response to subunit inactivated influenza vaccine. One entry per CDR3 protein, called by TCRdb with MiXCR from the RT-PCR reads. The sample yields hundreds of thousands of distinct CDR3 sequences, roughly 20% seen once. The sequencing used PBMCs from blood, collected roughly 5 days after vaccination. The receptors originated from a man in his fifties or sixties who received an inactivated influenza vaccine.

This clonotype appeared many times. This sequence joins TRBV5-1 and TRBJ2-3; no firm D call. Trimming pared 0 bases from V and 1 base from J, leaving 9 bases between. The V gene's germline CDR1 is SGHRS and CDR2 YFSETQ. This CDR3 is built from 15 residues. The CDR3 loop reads CASSLDGKRTDTQYF. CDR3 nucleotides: TGCGCCAGCAGCTTGGATGGGAAGCGCACAGATACGCAGTATTTT.

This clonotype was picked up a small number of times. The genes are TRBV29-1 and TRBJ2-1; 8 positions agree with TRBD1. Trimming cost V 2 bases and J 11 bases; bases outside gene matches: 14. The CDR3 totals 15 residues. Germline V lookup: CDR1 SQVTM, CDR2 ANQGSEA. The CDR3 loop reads CSVEFGQGSSNQQFF. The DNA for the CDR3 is TGCAGCGTTGAATTTGGACAGGGTTCATCAAATCAGCAGTTCTTC.

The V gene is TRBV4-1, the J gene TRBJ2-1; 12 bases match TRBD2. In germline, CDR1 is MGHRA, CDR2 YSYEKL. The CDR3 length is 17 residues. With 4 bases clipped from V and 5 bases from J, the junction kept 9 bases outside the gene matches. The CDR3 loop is CASSRPPGLAGNNEQFF. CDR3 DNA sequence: TGCGCCAGCAGCCGCCCCCCCGGACTAGCGGGGAACAATGAGCAGTTCTTC.

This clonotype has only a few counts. The CDR3 DNA is TGTGCCACCAGTGATTTAATGGTCGGGACCCAGTACTTC. Amino acids: CATSDLMVGTQYF. V is TRBV24-1 and J is TRBJ2-5; D not resolved. This CDR3 spans 13 amino acids. V shed 1 base and J shed 7 bases, with 9 bases lying between them. Germline lookup yields CDR1 KGHDR and CDR2 SFDVKD.

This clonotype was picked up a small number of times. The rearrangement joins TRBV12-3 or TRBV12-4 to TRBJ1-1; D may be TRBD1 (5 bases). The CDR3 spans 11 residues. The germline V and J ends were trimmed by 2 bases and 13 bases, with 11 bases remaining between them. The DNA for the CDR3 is TGTGCCAGCAGTTTATGGGGGGTGCTTTTCTTT. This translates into CASSLWGVLFF.

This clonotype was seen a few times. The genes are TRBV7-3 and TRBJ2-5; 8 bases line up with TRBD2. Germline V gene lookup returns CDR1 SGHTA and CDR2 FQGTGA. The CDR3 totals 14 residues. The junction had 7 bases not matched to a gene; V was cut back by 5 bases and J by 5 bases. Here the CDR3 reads CASSQLGLAETQYF. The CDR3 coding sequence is TGTGCCAGCAGCCAGTTAGGACTAGCCGAGACCCAGTACTTC. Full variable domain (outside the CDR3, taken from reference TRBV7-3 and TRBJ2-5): GAGVSQTPSNKVTEKGKYVELRCDPISGHTALYWYRQSLGQGPEFLIYFQGTGAADDSGLPNDRFFAVRPEGSVSTLKIQRTERGDSAVYLCASSQLGLAETQYFGPGTRLLVL.

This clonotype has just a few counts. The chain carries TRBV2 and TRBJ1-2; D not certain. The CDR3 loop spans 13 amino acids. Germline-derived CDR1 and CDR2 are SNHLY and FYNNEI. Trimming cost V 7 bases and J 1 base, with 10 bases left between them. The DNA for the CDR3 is TGTGCCAGCAACGACGGAGGTAACTATGGCTACACCTTC. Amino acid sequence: CASNDGGNYGYTF.

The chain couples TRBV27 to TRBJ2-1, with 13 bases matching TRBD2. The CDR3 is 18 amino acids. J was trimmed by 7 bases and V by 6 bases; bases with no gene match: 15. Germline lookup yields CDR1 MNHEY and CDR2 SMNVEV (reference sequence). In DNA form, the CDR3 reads TGTGCCAGCAGACGGACTAGCGGGAGCTCGTCTTTAAGGAATGAGCAGTTCTTC. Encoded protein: CASRRTSGSSSLRNEQFF.

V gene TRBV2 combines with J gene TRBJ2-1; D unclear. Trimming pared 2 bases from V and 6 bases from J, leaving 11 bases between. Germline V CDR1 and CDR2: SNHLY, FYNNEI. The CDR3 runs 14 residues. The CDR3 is CASSEIRRSNEQFF. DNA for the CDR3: TGTGCCAGCAGTGAAATTAGGCGGAGCAATGAGCAGTTCTTC. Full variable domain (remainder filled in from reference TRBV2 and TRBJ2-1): EPEVTQTPSHQVTQMGQEVILRCVPISNHLYFYWYRQILGQKVEFLVSFYNNEISEKSEIFDDQFSVERPDGSNFTLKIRSTKLEDSAMYFCASSEIRRSNEQFFGPGTRLTVL.

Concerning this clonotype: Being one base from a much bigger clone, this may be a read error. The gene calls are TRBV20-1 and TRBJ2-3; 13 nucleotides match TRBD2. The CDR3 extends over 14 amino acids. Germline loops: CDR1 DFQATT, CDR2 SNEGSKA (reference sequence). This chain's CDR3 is CSGRTSGSRGTQSF. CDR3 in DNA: TGCAGTGGTAGGACTAGCGGGAGTCGGGGTACGCAGTCTTTT.

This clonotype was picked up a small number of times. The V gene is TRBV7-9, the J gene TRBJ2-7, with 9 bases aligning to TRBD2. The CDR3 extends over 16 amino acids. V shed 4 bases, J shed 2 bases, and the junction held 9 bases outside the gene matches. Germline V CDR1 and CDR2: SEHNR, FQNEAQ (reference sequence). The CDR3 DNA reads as TGTGCCAGCAGCTCAACCGGACTAGCGAGGACCTACGAGCAGTACTTC. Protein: CASSSTGLARTYEQYF.

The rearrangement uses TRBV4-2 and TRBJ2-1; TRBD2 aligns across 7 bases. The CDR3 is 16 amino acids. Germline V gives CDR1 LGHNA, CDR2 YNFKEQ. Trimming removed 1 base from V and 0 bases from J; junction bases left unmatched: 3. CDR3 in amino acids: CASSQGPSGSYNEQFF. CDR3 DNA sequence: TGTGCCAGCAGCCAAGGTCCTAGCGGCTCCTACAATGAGCAGTTCTTC.

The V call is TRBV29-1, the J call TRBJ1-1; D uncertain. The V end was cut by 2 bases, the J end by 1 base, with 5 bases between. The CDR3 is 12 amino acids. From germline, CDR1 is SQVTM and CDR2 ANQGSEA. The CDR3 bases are TGCAGCGTTGAATACAGGAACACTGAAGCTTTCTTT. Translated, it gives CSVEYRNTEAFF.

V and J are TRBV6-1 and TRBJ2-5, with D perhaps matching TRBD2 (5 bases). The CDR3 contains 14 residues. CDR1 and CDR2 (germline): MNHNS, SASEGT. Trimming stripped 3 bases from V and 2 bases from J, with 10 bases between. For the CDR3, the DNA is TGTGCCAGCAGTGAGATTGGGAGACAAGAGACCCAGTACTTC. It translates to CASSEIGRQETQYF.